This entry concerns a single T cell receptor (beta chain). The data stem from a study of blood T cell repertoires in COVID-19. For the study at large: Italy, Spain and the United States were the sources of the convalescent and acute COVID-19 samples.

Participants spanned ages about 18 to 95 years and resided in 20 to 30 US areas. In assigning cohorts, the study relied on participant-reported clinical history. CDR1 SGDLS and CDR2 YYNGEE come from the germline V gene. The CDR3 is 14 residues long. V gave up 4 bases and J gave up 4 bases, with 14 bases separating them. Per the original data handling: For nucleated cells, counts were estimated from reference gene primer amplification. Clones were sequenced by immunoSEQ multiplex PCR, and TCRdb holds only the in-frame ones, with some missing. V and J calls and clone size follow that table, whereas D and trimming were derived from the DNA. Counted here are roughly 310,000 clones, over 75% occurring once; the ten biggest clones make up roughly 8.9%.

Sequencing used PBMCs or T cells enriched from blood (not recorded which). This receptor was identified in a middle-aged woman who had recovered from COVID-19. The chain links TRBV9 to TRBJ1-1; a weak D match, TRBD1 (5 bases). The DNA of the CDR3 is TGTGCCAGCAGCTACACAGGCGGTGGCACTGAAGCTTTCTTT. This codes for CASSYTGGGTEAFF.